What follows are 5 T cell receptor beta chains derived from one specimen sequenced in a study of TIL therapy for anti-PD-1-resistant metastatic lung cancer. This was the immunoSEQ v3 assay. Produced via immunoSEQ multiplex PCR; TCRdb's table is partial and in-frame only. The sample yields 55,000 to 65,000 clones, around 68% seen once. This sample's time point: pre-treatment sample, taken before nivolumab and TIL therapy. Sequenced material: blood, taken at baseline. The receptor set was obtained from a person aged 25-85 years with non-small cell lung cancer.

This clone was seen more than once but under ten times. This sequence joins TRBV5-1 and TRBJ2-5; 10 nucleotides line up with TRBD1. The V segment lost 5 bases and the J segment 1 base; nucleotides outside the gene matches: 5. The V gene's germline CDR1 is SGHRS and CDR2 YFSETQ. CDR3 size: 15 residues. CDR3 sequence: CASRGQGFSQETQYF. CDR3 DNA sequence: TGCGCCAGCAGGGGACAGGGGTTTTCCCAAGAGACCCAGTACTTC.

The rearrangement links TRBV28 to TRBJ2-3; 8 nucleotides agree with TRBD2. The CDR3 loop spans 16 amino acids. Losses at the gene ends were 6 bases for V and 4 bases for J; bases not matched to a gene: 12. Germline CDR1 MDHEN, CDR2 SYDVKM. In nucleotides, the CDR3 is TGTGCCAGCAGCTTTGGACTAGCCCTGAGGGCAGATACGCAGTATTTT. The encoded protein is CASSFGLALRADTQYF.

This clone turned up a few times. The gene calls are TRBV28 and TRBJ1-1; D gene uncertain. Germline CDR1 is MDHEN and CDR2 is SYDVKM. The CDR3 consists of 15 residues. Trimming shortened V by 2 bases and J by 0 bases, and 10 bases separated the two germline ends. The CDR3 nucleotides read TGTGCCAGCAGTTTAGTAGGCAGCTTGAACACTGAAGCTTTCTTT. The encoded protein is CASSLVGSLNTEAFF.

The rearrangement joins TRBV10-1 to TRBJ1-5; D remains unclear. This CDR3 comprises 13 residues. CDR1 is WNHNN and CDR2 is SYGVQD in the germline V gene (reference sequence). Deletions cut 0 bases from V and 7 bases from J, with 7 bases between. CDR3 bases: TGCGCCAGCAGTGAGTCGGGGTTCCAGCCCCAGCATTTT. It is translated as CASSESGFQPQHF.

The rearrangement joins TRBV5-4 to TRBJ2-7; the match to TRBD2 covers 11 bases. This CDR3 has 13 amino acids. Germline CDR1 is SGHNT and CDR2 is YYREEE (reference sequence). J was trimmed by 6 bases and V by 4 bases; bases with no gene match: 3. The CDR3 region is CASSQGLAAEQYF. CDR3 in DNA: TGTGCCAGCAGCCAGGGACTAGCGGCCGAGCAGTACTTC.